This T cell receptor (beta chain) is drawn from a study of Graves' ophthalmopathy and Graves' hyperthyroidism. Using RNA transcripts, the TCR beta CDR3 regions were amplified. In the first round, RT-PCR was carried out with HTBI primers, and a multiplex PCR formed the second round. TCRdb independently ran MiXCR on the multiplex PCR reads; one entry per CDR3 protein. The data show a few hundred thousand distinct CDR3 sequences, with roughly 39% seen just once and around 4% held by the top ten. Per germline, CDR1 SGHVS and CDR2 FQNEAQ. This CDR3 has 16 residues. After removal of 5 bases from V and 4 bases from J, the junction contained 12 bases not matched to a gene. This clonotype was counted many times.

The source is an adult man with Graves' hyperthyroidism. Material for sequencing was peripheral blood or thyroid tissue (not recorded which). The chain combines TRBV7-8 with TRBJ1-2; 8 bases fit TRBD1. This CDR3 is CASSPDPGGQAYGYTF. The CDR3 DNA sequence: TGTGCCAGCAGCCCAGATCCTGGGGGACAGGCCTATGGCTACACCTTC.